This T cell receptor beta chain stems from a study of Graves' ophthalmopathy and Graves' hyperthyroidism. General study findings and limits: Most expanded thyroid clonotypes above 0.001 frequency also appeared in blood.

RNA transcripts yielded amplified TCR beta CDR3 regions. Second-round multiplex PCR came after first-round RT-PCR with HTBI primers. MiXCR, run by TCRdb on the multiplex PCR reads, gives a single entry per CDR3 protein. In the table there are hundreds of thousands of distinct CDR3 sequences, about two fifths of which are singletons. The CDR3 has 14 residues. The V end lost 8 bases, the J end lost 10 bases, and 18 bases lay between the germline ends. Germline V CDR1 and CDR2: SEHNR, FQNEAQ (reference sequence). About this clonotype: Its target is not known.

Orbital computed tomography and thyroid ultrasound, along with TRAb, serum thyroxine and clinical symptoms, underpinned diagnosis. The sequenced material came from peripheral blood. This chain joins TRBV7-9 and TRBJ1-6, with D perhaps matching TRBD1 (6 bases). The source of this sequence is an adult man with Graves' ophthalmopathy. The CDR3 DNA follows: TGTGCCAGCTCACCAGAACAGGGAGGATCACCCCTCCACTTT. It specifies CASSPEQGGSPLHF. The entire variable domain, with the rest obtained from reference TRBV7-9 and TRBJ1-6, is as follows: DTGVSQNPRHKITKRGQNVTFRCDPISEHNRLYWYRQTLGQGPEFLTYFQNEAQLEKSRLLSDRFSAERPKGSFSTLEIQRTEQGDSAMYLCASSPEQGGSPLHFGNGTRLTVT.